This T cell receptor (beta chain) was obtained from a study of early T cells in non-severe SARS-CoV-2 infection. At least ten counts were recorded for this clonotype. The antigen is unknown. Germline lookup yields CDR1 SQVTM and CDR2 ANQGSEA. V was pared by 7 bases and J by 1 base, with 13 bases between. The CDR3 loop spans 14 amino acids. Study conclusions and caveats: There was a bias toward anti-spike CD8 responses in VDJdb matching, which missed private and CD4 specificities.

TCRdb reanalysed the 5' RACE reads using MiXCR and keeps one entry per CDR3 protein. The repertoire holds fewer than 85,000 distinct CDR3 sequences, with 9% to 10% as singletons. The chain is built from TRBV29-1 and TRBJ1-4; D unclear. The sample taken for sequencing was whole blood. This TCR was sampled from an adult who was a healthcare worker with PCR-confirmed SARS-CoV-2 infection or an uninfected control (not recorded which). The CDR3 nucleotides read TGCAGCGCAATGTCGACACAAACTAATGAAAAACTGTTTTTT. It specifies CSAMSTQTNEKLFF.